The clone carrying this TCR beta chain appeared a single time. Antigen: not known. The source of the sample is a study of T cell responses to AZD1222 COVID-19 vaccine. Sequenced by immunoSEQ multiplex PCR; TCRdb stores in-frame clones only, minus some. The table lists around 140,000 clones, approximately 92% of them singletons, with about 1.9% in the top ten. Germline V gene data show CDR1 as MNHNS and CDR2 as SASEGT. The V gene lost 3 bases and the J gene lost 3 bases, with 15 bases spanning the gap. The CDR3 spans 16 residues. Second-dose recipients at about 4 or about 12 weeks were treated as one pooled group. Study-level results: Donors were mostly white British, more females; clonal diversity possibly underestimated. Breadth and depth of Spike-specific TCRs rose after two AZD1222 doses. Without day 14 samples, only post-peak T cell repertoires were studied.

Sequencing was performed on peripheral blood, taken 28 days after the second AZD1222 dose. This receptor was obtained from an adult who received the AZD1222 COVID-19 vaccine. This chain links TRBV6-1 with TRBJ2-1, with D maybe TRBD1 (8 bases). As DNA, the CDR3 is TGTGCCAGCAGTGAGATTTACAGGGGGGGCTACAATGAGCAGTTCTTC. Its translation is CASSEIYRGGYNEQFF.